The 13 T cell receptor beta chains below all came from one sample that was sequenced in a study of cytomegalovirus exposure and HLA in healthy donors. The PCR was carried out with 60 Vbeta primers and 13 Jbeta primers. The assay was immunoSEQ multiplex PCR, and TCRdb's table has in-frame clones only and misses some. Of about 140,000 clones in the sample, around 78% were seen once. Sequencing was done on a sample of PBMCs. The receptors were sampled from a woman in her forties in good health and CMV-seropositive.

This chain connects TRBV5-1 to TRBJ2-7; 10 bases are a match to TRBD2. CDR3 length: 14 residues. The trim removed 4 bases at V and 6 bases at J, leaving 7 bases unmatched. Germline-derived CDR1 and CDR2 are SGHRS and YFSETQ. CDR3 nucleotide sequence: TGCGCCAGCAGCCCCGGGGCTAGCGGGAGCGAGCAGTACTTC. Translating gives CASSPGASGSEQYF.

The chain combines TRBV6-1 with TRBJ1-6; a weak D match, TRBD1 (6 bases). CDR3 size: 14 residues. CDR1 and CDR2 (germline): MNHNS, SASEGT. Trimming removed 8 bases at V and 10 bases at J, with 18 bases between. Written as DNA, the CDR3 is TGTGCCAGCGGACGAGTACTCAGGGGATCACCCCTCCACTTT. It encodes CASGRVLRGSPLHF.

The V gene is TRBV6-4, the J gene TRBJ2-2; 8 positions match TRBD1. J was trimmed by 4 bases and V by 4 bases; bases with no gene match: 2. The germline CDR1 and CDR2 sequences are MRHNA and SNTAGT. The CDR3 extends over 14 amino acids. CDR3 loop: CASSADRVTGELFF. CDR3 coding DNA: TGTGCCAGCAGTGCGGACAGGGTCACCGGGGAGCTGTTTTTT.

V usage is TRBV27 and J usage is TRBJ2-1, with 11 bases matching TRBD2. Germline CDR1 is MNHEY and CDR2 is SMNVEV (reference sequence). CDR3 length: 15 residues. V shed 4 bases and J 6 bases; nucleotides not matched to a gene: 5. CDR3 DNA: TGTGCCAGCAGTTCCCCGACTAGCGGGATCAATGAGCAGTTCTTC. Translation gives CASSSPTSGINEQFF.

The chain links TRBV2 to TRBJ2-1; possibly TRBD2 for D (5 bases). V lost 7 bases and J lost 1, with 11 bases in between. CDR3 size: 14 residues. CDR1 SNHLY and CDR2 FYNNEI come from the germline V gene. The CDR3 loop reads CASTRTPSYNEQFF. The CDR3 DNA is TGTGCCAGCACTAGGACTCCTTCCTACAATGAGCAGTTCTTC.

The chain employs TRBV10-2 and TRBJ1-1, with D possibly matching TRBD1 (5 bases). The germline V gene has CDR1 WSHSY and CDR2 SAAADI. V gave up 3 bases and J gave up 6 bases, with 11 bases separating them. The CDR3 loop spans 13 amino acids. The CDR3 reads CASSEQDRAEAFF. CDR3 sequence (DNA): TGCGCCAGCAGTGAACAGGATCGTGCTGAAGCTTTCTTT.

The V and J genes are TRBV19 and TRBJ1-1; 7 bases are a match to TRBD1. Germline trimming cut 5 bases from V and 4 bases from J; bases unmatched to any gene: 4. This CDR3 has 13 amino acids. Looked up from germline, CDR1 is LNHDA and CDR2 is SQIVND (reference sequence). The DNA of the CDR3 is TGTGCCAGTAGTGCTCAGGGGGTCACTGAAGCTTTCTTT. This encodes CASSAQGVTEAFF.

This clone showed up just once. CDR3 DNA sequence: TGTGCCAGCTCACCTAGCGCCGGGGAGCTGTTTTTT. Protein product: CASSPSAGELFF. The chain couples TRBV18 to TRBJ2-2, with TRBD2 as a possible D gene (5 bases). The CDR3 loop spans 12 amino acids. The germline V gene encodes CDR1 KGHSH and CDR2 LQKENI. V gave up 3 bases and J gave up 6 bases, with 5 bases separating them. The entire variable domain, with the rest obtained from reference TRBV18 and TRBJ2-2, is as follows: NAGVMQNPRHLVRRRGQEARLRCSPMKGHSHVYWYRQLPEEGLKFMVYLQKENIIDESGMPKERFSAEFPKEGPSILRIQQVVRGDSAAYFCASSPSAGELFFGEGSRLTVL.

The genes are TRBV5-4 and TRBJ1-2; D unresolved. CDR3 length equals 15 residues. The V gene's germline CDR1 is SGHNT and CDR2 YYREEE (reference sequence). Trimming cost V 3 bases and J 4 bases, with 16 bases left between them. CDR3 coding DNA: TGTGCCAGCAGCTCCTCAGCGAACTCCGGCTATGGCTACACCTTC. Encoded protein: CASSSSANSGYGYTF.

V and J are TRBV9 and TRBJ1-2; D not resolved. The ends were cut back, 0 bases at V and 4 bases at J, with 13 bases in the middle. CDR1 and CDR2 (germline): SGDLS, YYNGEE. There are 15 residues in the CDR3. CDR3 sequence (DNA): TGTGCCAGCAGCGTAGACAGCGGCACCGCCTATGGCTACACCTTC. It is translated as CASSVDSGTAYGYTF.

The rearrangement links TRBV5-1 to TRBJ2-7; D might be TRBD2 (5 bases). CDR1 is SGHRS, CDR2 YFSETQ, per germline. The CDR3 sequence is 14 residues long. V was clipped by 0 bases and J by 6 bases, with 13 bases between them. The CDR3 nucleotides are TGCGCCAGCAGCTTGGCCGGGCAGGCGGGCGAGCAGTACTTC. Translation: CASSLAGQAGEQYF.

This clone has a handful of counts. The CDR3 coding sequence is TGCGCCAGCAGCTTGGGGCTGACTAGCGGGAGGACCACAGATACGCAGTATTTT. Its protein product is CASSLGLTSGRTTDTQYF. The chain carries TRBV5-1 and TRBJ2-3; 13 nucleotides line up with TRBD2. The CDR3 consists of 18 residues. V was pared by 0 bases and J by 2 bases, with 6 bases of the junction left unmatched. The germline V gene encodes CDR1 SGHRS and CDR2 YFSETQ.

This chain uses TRBV2 with TRBJ2-5; 9 bases map to TRBD2. Trimming removed 1 base from V and 0 bases from J; junction bases left unmatched: 3. This CDR3 comprises 16 residues. Germline lookup yields CDR1 SNHLY and CDR2 FYNNEI. This CDR3 reads CASSEGLAGNQETQYF. In nucleotides, the CDR3 is TGTGCCAGCAGTGAAGGGCTAGCGGGGAACCAAGAGACCCAGTACTTC.